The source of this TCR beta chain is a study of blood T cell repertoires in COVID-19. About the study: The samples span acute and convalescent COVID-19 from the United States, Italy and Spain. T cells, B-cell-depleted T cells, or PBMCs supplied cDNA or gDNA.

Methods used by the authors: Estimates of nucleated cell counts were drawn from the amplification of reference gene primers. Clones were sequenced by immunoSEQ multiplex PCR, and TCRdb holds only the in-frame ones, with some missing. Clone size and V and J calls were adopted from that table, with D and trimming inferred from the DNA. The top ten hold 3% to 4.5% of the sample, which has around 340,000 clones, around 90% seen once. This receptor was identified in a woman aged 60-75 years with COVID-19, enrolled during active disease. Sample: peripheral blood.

CDR3 nucleotide sequence: TGTGCCAGTAGTATTCTTCGCAGTTATAACACTGAAGCTTTCTTT. This encodes CASSILRSYNTEAFF. The chain is built from TRBV19 and TRBJ1-1, with D unresolved. With 3 bases removed from V and 2 bases from J, the gap between germline ends came to 13 bases. Germline V CDR1 and CDR2: LNHDA, SQIVND (reference sequence). The CDR3 covers 15 residues.